This TCR beta chain was captured in a study of cytomegalovirus exposure and HLA in healthy donors. Study conclusions and caveats: It was shown in a later analysis that HLA-associated TCR beta chains were more clonally expanded than other, equally common chains. By HLA locus, TCR association rates varied in a later analysis, with DRB1 showing the most and HLA-C the fewest.

Per germline, CDR1 SQVTM and CDR2 ANQGSEA. The ends lost 3 bases at V and 0 bases at J; junction bases unmatched: 14. This CDR3 is built from 18 residues. The PCR used 60 Vbeta and 13 Jbeta primers. In the authors' workflow: In a later analysis, the count reached 80 million or so unique TCR beta chains, with about 11 million shared. This table comes from immunoSEQ multiplex PCR, and its TCRdb copy is limited to in-frame clones, with some not included. V, J and clone size are taken as reported in that table, and D and trimming were inferred from the DNA itself. The sample shows 180,000 or so clones, roughly 84% of them seen only once. For this clone: Its antigen is unknown.

The sample was PBMCs. The chain uses TRBV29-1 and TRBJ2-7, with 10 nucleotides matching TRBD1. This TCR derives from a male donor in good health and CMV-seronegative. The CDR3 spells CSVDNGTGATFSSYEQYF. The CDR3 bases are TGCAGCGTTGATAATGGGACAGGGGCCACCTTTAGCTCCTACGAGCAGTACTTC.